The rows below give T cell receptor beta chains drawn from one sample of a study of blood T cells in healthy people across ages. MiXCR, applied by TCRdb to the 5' RACE reads, yields one record per CDR3 protein. The sample lists about 970,000 distinct CDR3 sequences, roughly half occurring once. What was sequenced was blood. Receptors originate from a woman aged 55-69 years in good health. Each CDR3 is given with its conserved first and last residue. D genes are given only for firm matches. Only part of the rows carry a size: once, few, many, or a class if the clone is expanded.

TRBD2,TRBV20-1,NA,TRBJ2-3,TGCAGTGCTAGGGTTAGCGGGAGGGCCATTTTAGATACGCAGTATTTT,CSARVSGRAILDTQYF
NA,TRBV24-1,NA,TRBJ2-7,TGTGCCACCAGTGATAACCCTTACCATGAGCAGTACTTC,CATSDNPYHEQYF
NA,TRBV5-1,few,TRBJ2-7,TGCGCCAGCAGCGGGGGGACCGGGGTGATCTACGAGCAGTACTTC,CASSGGTGVIYEQYF
TRBD1,TRBV2,NA,TRBJ2-4,TGTGCCAGCAGTGAAAGGCCGGGGACAGGAGAAAACATTCAGTACTTC,CASSERPGTGENIQYF
NA,TRBV9,NA,TRBJ2-5,TGTGCCAGCGGGGTAACAGGGATCGGAGAGACCCAGTACTTC,CASGVTGIGETQYF
NA,TRBV10-1,NA,TRBJ2-1,TGCGCCAGCAGGGAGACTAATAGCTCCCCCAATGAGCAGTTCTTC,CASRETNSSPNEQFF
NA,TRBV9,NA,TRBJ2-3,TGTGCCAGCAGCGTAGCTGAGAGGGCAGATACGCAGTATTTT,CASSVAERADTQYF
TRBD2,TRBV20-1,NA,TRBJ2-1,TGCAGTGCTAGAGGGACTAGCGGGGCCCTAGGGAATGAGCAGTTCTTC,CSARGTSGALGNEQFF
TRBD2,TRBV28,NA,TRBJ2-1,TGTGCCAGCAGCGCTGCCGGGACTAGGCCAAATGAGCAGTTCTTC,CASSAAGTRPNEQFF
TRBD2,TRBV9,NA,TRBJ2-7,TGTGCCAGCAGCTTAGTCCTAGCGGGAGAAACCTACGAGCAGTACTTC,CASSLVLAGETYEQYF